This TCR beta chain was found in a study of breast tumors, draining lymph nodes, adjacent tissues. V dropped 2 bases and J dropped 10; count of bases not matched to a gene: 7. Looked up from germline, CDR1 is SNHLY and CDR2 is FYNNEI. The CDR3 consists of 15 residues. TCRdb reanalysed the multiplex PCR reads using MiXCR and keeps one entry per CDR3 protein. Among roughly 220,000 distinct CDR3 sequences listed, 30% to 35% were seen once. Breast cancer patients provided tissue from their axillary draining lymph nodes. The source material was axillary lymph node tissue. The V gene is TRBV2, the J gene TRBJ1-6; TRBD1 matches 8 bases. This clonotype originated in a female donor with breast cancer. Some clones in this sample may be carry-over from other donors' samples. CDR3 DNA: TGTGCCAGCAGTGAATTGGACAGGGACGAATCACCCCTCCACTTT. Protein product: CASSELDRDESPLHF.